Following are 20 T cell receptor beta chains from one sample sequenced in a study of blood T cell repertoires in COVID-19. Generated by immunoSEQ multiplex PCR, the TCRdb table keeps only in-frame clones and is missing some. Counted here are 25,000 to 30,000 clones, 75% to 85% occurring once; the ten biggest clones make up around 25%. The sequenced material came from peripheral blood. Receptor source: a human donor in a cohort sampled during active COVID-19.

The table lists this clone with a count of one. The chain has TRBV29-1 and TRBJ1-1; tentative D call: TRBD1 (6 bases). The CDR3 totals 14 residues. Looked up from germline, CDR1 is SQVTM and CDR2 is ANQGSEA. V lost 7 bases, J lost 4 bases, and 19 bases lay in between. The CDR3: CSGKGYRAGTEAFF. DNA of the CDR3: TGCAGCGGGAAGGGGTACAGGGCTGGCACTGAAGCTTTCTTT.

This rearrangement joins TRBV5-4 to TRBJ2-3; 8 bases match TRBD1. The CDR3 spans 18 residues. V shed 4 bases and J 4 bases; nucleotides not matched to a gene: 17. Germline CDR1 and CDR2: SGHNT and YYREEE (reference sequence). The CDR3 sequence is CASSQRTGTTRAADTQYF. Here the CDR3 DNA reads TGTGCCAGCAGCCAGAGGACAGGGACGACTAGAGCGGCAGATACGCAGTATTTT.

The J gene is TRBJ2-1, the V gene TRBV15, with TRBD2 as a possible D gene (6 bases). Germline-derived CDR1 and CDR2 are LNHNV and YYDKDF (reference sequence). V gave up 5 bases and J gave up 7 bases, with 18 bases separating them. There are 15 residues in the CDR3. Written as DNA, the CDR3 is TGTGCCACCAGCGAGGGGCTAGCGATAATGAATGAGCAGTTCTTC. Its protein is CATSEGLAIMNEQFF.

The rearrangement uses TRBV7-6 and TRBJ2-7; 11 bases align to TRBD1. Trimming removed 5 bases from V and 6 bases from J; junction bases left unmatched: 6. Per germline, CDR1 SGHVS and CDR2 FNYEAQ. The CDR3 is 14 residues long. CDR3 sequence reads: CASSLPGQGVEQYF. CDR3 nucleotide sequence: TGTGCCAGCAGCCTGCCGGGACAGGGGGTCGAGCAGTACTTC.

The chain employs TRBV5-8 and TRBJ1-1, with no clear D. Germline V gene data show CDR1 as SGHTS and CDR2 as YDEGEE. V lost 0 bases, J lost 4 bases, and 10 bases lay in between. This CDR3 is 14 amino acids long. In DNA, the CDR3 is TGTGCCAGCAGCTTGGGCATACAGTCCACTGAAGCTTTCTTT. Its protein is CASSLGIQSTEAFF.

The chain joins TRBV28 to TRBJ1-5; unclear D gene. CDR3 size: 15 residues. V was cut by 1 base and J by 7 bases, with 14 bases left in between. Germline V gene lookup returns CDR1 MDHEN and CDR2 SYDVKM. The CDR3 DNA sequence: TGTGCCAGCAGTTTATCGATAGACAACAGACAGCCCCAGCATTTT. This codes for CASSLSIDNRQPQHF.

The V and J genes are TRBV28 and TRBJ2-7; 10 bases line up with TRBD1. The CDR3 runs to 14 residues. Germline V lookup: CDR1 MDHEN, CDR2 SYDVKM. The V gene end was trimmed by 6 bases and the J gene end by 4 bases; junction bases not matched to a gene: 6. The CDR3, as DNA: TGTGCCAGCAGCACCTGGACAGGGGGATACGAGCAGTACTTC. This codes for CASSTWTGGYEQYF.

This chain links TRBV6-2 or TRBV6-3 with TRBJ2-6; TRBD2 might be the D (6 bases). V was clipped by 1 base and J by 1 base, with 8 bases between them. The CDR3 covers 16 residues. Germline V gene sequence: CDR1 MNHEY, CDR2 SVGEGT. The CDR3 DNA sequence: TGTGCCAGCAGTTACTGGGGGGAGTCTGGGGCCAACGTCCTGACTTTC. Amino acids: CASSYWGESGANVLTF.

The chain links TRBV5-1 to TRBJ1-2, with 7 bases aligning to TRBD1. CDR3 size: 15 residues. With V trimmed by 4 bases and J by 6 bases, 12 bases remained unmatched. Looked up from germline, CDR1 is SGHRS and CDR2 is YFSETQ. The CDR3 reads CASSLTGINRDGYTF. The CDR3 DNA follows: TGCGCCAGCAGCCTGACAGGGATAAATAGGGATGGCTACACCTTC.

The chain recombines TRBV7-7 with TRBJ2-5; the match to TRBD1 covers 7 bases. The V and J ends lost 5 bases and 1 base, in that order; junction bases with no gene match: 7. CDR1 SSHAT and CDR2 FNYEAQ come from the germline V gene (reference sequence). This CDR3 is built from 15 residues. Written as DNA, the CDR3 is TGTGCCAGCAGCCGGGTGACAGGGCCCCAAGAGACCCAGTACTTC. Its translation is CASSRVTGPQETQYF.

This clone was found a few times. The chain recombines TRBV5-4 with TRBJ1-1; TRBD1 is a possible D gene (5 bases). V gave up 3 bases and J gave up 5 bases, with 14 bases separating them. Germline CDR1 is SGHNT and CDR2 is YYREEE (reference sequence). This CDR3 spans 14 amino acids. CDR3 residues: CASSWFGGGTEAFF. As DNA, the CDR3 is TGTGCCAGCAGCTGGTTCGGGGGGGGAACTGAAGCTTTCTTT.

The table lists this clone with a count of one. The V and J genes are TRBV2 and TRBJ2-2; 7 positions agree with TRBD2. J lost 6 bases, V lost 6 bases, and 7 bases had no gene match. The CDR3 spans 14 residues. Germline V gene sequence: CDR1 SNHLY, CDR2 FYNNEI. CDR3: CASRFERDAGELFF. The CDR3 nucleotides are TGTGCCAGCAGGTTTGAGCGGGACGCCGGGGAGCTGTTTTTT. Full variable domain (missing parts from reference TRBV2 and TRBJ2-2): EPEVTQTPSHQVTQMGQEVILRCVPISNHLYFYWYRQILGQKVEFLVSFYNNEISEKSEIFDDQFSVERPDGSNFTLKIRSTKLEDSAMYFCASRFERDAGELFFGEGSRLTVL.

The rearrangement joins TRBV29-1 to TRBJ1-1; weak D call: TRBD1 (5 bases). Germline CDR1 reads SQVTM; CDR2 reads ANQGSEA. This CDR3 region has 13 residues. Trimming took 5 bases from V and 5 from J, leaving 15 bases between them. The CDR3 is CSVWSGEGTEAFF. The CDR3 DNA follows: TGCAGCGTTTGGTCGGGGGAGGGGACTGAAGCTTTCTTT.

The chain has TRBV4-3 and TRBJ1-4; tentative D call: TRBD1 (6 bases). The CDR3 is 13 amino acids. Trimming left V 4 bases short and J 8 bases short, with 11 bases between. Germline V gene sequence: CDR1 LGHNA, CDR2 YSLEER. CDR3 DNA: TGCGCCAGCAGCCGAGGGGGAGGGGAAAAACTGTTTTTT. Its translation is CASSRGGGEKLFF.

The rearrangement links TRBV5-6 to TRBJ2-3; tentatively, D is TRBD1 (6 bases). Looked up from germline, CDR1 is SGHDT and CDR2 is YYEEEE. The length of the CDR3 is 15 residues. Trimming cost V 4 bases and J 2 bases, with 14 bases left between them. The CDR3 DNA sequence: TGTGCCAGCAGCCTCCGGACAGAGTACACAGATACGCAGTATTTT. Amino acid sequence: CASSLRTEYTDTQYF. The full variable domain, its missing parts supplied by reference TRBV5-6 and TRBJ2-3, is DAGVTQSPTHLIKTRGQQVTLRCSPKSGHDTVSWYQQALGQGPQFIFQYYEEEERQRGNFPDRFSGHQFPNYSSELNVNALLLGDSALYLCASSLRTEYTDTQYFGPGTRLTVL.

This clone is labeled as medium-sized. The chain links TRBV19 to TRBJ1-6; unclear D gene. This CDR3 is 15 amino acids long. Trimming shortened V by 1 base and J by 6 bases, and 10 bases separated the two germline ends. Germline V gene lookup returns CDR1 LNHDA and CDR2 SQIVND (reference sequence). CDR3 nucleotide sequence: TGTGCCAGTAGTATAGGTACGCAGGTTAATTCACCCCTCCACTTT. Its translation: CASSIGTQVNSPLHF.

The chain couples TRBV27 to TRBJ2-3; TRBD2 aligns across 8 bases. The CDR3 has 13 amino acids. Per germline, CDR1 MNHEY and CDR2 SMNVEV (reference sequence). With V trimmed by 0 bases and J by 14 bases, 7 bases remained unmatched. The chain's CDR3 is CASSLSPSGRLYF. The CDR3 bases are TGTGCCAGCAGTTTATCTCCCAGCGGGAGACTGTATTTT.

This CDR3 is CSVGGGGYTF. The CDR3 DNA sequence: TGCAGCGTTGGGGGGGGTGGCTACACCTTC. This chain joins TRBV29-1 and TRBJ1-2, with a tentative D call TRBD1 (5 bases). V lost 4 bases and J lost 7, with 7 bases in between. Looked up from germline, CDR1 is SQVTM and CDR2 is ANQGSEA. This CDR3 is 10 amino acids long.

The chain recombines TRBV30 with TRBJ2-1, with 7 nucleotides matching TRBD2. Trimming removed 0 bases from V and 2 bases from J; junction bases left unmatched: 4. The V gene's germline CDR1 is GTSNPN and CDR2 SVGIG (reference sequence). This CDR3 contains 15 residues. The DNA for the CDR3 is TGTGCCTGGAGTGTTTCGGCGGGAGCCTACAATGAGCAGTTCTTC. Encoded protein: CAWSVSAGAYNEQFF.

The chain employs TRBV25-1 and TRBJ2-7, with D unclear. V shed 3 bases and J shed 3 bases, with 12 bases lying between them. This CDR3 has 14 residues. Germline CDR1 MGHDK, CDR2 SYGVNS. The CDR3 loop reads CASSDAGRDYEQYF. For the CDR3, the DNA is TGTGCCAGCAGTGACGCAGGCCGAGACTACGAGCAGTACTTC.